A single sample gave rise to the 12 T cell receptor beta chains below, sequenced in a study of cytomegalovirus exposure and HLA in healthy donors. Primers: 60 Vbeta forward and 13 Jbeta reverse. Produced via immunoSEQ multiplex PCR; TCRdb's table is partial and in-frame only. The table lists around 190,000 clones, about four fifths of them singletons. Sequencing was carried out using PBMCs. All receptors derive from a man aged 40-49 years in good health and CMV-seropositive.

The J gene is TRBJ2-7, the V gene TRBV7-2; a possible D gene is TRBD1 (5 bases). The CDR3 sequence is 17 residues long. Germline V gives CDR1 SGHTA, CDR2 FQGNSA. V lost 1 base, J lost 3 bases, and 19 bases lay in between. The CDR3 here is CASSLGPVPTVGYEQYF. The CDR3 DNA reads TGTGCCAGCAGCTTAGGTCCGGTGCCGACAGTCGGCTACGAGCAGTACTTC.

The gene calls are TRBV28 and TRBJ2-2; TRBD2 might be the D (7 bases). Trimming removed 6 bases from V and 2 bases from J, with 19 bases in between. The CDR3 sequence is 17 residues long. CDR1 is MDHEN, CDR2 SYDVKM, per germline. The CDR3 DNA reads TGTGCCAGCAGAGGAGACGGGGGGCGCTTAAACACCGGGGAGCTGTTTTTT. Residues: CASRGDGGRLNTGELFF.

The chain combines TRBV7-8 with TRBJ2-6, with 9 positions matching TRBD1. This CDR3 spans 18 amino acids. Germline V gene lookup returns CDR1 SGHVS and CDR2 FQNEAQ. Trimming cost V 5 bases and J 0 bases; bases outside gene matches: 8. The CDR3 is CASSPMTGGYSGANVLTF. In DNA form, the CDR3 reads TGTGCCAGCAGCCCGATGACAGGGGGTTACTCTGGGGCCAACGTCCTGACTTTC. Full variable domain (rest looked up from reference TRBV7-8 and TRBJ2-6): GAGVSQSPRYKVAKRGQDVALRCDPISGHVSLFWYQQALGQGPEFLTYFQNEAQLDKSGLPSDRFFAERPEGSVSTLKIQRTQQEDSAVYLCASSPMTGGYSGANVLTFGAGSRLTVL.

The chain links TRBV6-5 to TRBJ2-3; D possibly corresponds to TRBD2 (6 bases). The CDR3 is 14 residues long. CDR1 and CDR2 (germline): MNHEY, SVGAGI. The V end lost 6 bases, the J end lost 0 bases, and 10 bases lay between the germline ends. The CDR3 DNA reads TGTGCCAGCAGGGGGAGGAGCAGCACAGATACGCAGTATTTT. This translates into CASRGRSSTDTQYF.

The chain uses TRBV7-2 and TRBJ2-7; TRBD2 matches at 15 bases. Germline CDR1 SGHTA, CDR2 FQGNSA. With 5 bases clipped from V and 3 bases from J, the junction kept 5 bases outside the gene matches. This CDR3 has 16 residues. CDR3 nucleotide sequence: TGTGCCAGCAGCCTCCGGACTAGCGGGAGGGACTACGAGCAGTACTTC. Translation: CASSLRTSGRDYEQYF.

This sequence joins TRBV10-3 and TRBJ1-1; TRBD1 matches 8 bases. With 3 bases clipped from V and 8 bases from J, the junction kept 14 bases outside the gene matches. CDR1 and CDR2 from the germline V gene are ENHRY and SYGVKD. This CDR3 is built from 16 residues. The CDR3 sequence is CAISDPRTGRTGEAFF. The DNA for the CDR3 is TGTGCCATCAGTGACCCTCGGACAGGGAGGACTGGAGAAGCTTTCTTT.

This sequence joins TRBV28 and TRBJ1-2, with 10 bases matching TRBD1. The CDR3 runs 14 residues. V dropped 7 bases and J dropped 8; count of bases not matched to a gene: 10. Germline loops: CDR1 MDHEN, CDR2 SYDVKM. This CDR3 reads CASIVGQGIGGYTF. The DNA of the CDR3 is TGTGCCAGCATCGTGGGACAGGGGATAGGGGGCTACACCTTC.

CDR3 residues: CASSYAQAYEQYF. CDR3 DNA: TGTGCCAGCAGTTACGCACAAGCCTACGAGCAGTACTTC. This rearrangement joins TRBV6-6 to TRBJ2-7; no definite D call. Germline CDR1 is MNHNY and CDR2 is SVGAGI (reference sequence). Deletions cut 2 bases from V and 2 bases from J, with 7 bases between. The CDR3 runs 13 residues.

The rearrangement links TRBV5-6 to TRBJ2-7, with a possible D match to TRBD2 (5 bases). The CDR3 sequence is 15 residues long. The V end was cut by 5 bases, the J end by 1 base, with 16 bases between. CDR1 is SGHDT and CDR2 is YYEEEE in the germline V gene. The CDR3 DNA follows: TGTGCCAGCAGAATCGGGCGGGTCGGATCCTACGAGCAGTACTTC. This sequence encodes CASRIGRVGSYEQYF.

The V gene is TRBV7-9, the J gene TRBJ1-2; D is uncertain. CDR1 SEHNR and CDR2 FQNEAQ come from the germline V gene (reference sequence). V was pared by 1 base and J by 5 bases, with 8 bases between. The CDR3 runs to 13 residues. CDR3 in DNA: TGTGCCAGCAGCTTAGACACAGCTTATGGCTACACCTTC. Residues: CASSLDTAYGYTF.

The chain joins TRBV18 to TRBJ2-1; 7 nucleotides align to TRBD2. This CDR3 region has 16 residues. Per the germline V gene, CDR1 is KGHSH and CDR2 is LQKENI. V shed 2 bases, J shed 0 bases, and the junction held 4 bases outside the gene matches. Here the CDR3 DNA reads TGTGCCAGCTCACCAGCCAGCGGGGACTCCTACAATGAGCAGTTCTTC. Amino acids: CASSPASGDSYNEQFF. Full variable domain (remainder filled in from reference TRBV18 and TRBJ2-1): NAGVMQNPRHLVRRRGQEARLRCSPMKGHSHVYWYRQLPEEGLKFMVYLQKENIIDESGMPKERFSAEFPKEGPSILRIQQVVRGDSAAYFCASSPASGDSYNEQFFGPGTRLTVL.

V gene TRBV5-1 combines with J gene TRBJ2-5; tentative D call: TRBD1 (6 bases). Germline V gene data show CDR1 as SGHRS and CDR2 as YFSETQ. The V and J ends lost 5 bases and 5 bases respectively, with 13 bases between them. The CDR3 is 13 residues long. CDR3 residues: CASSFQGMETQYF. The CDR3 DNA sequence: TGCGCCAGCAGTTTTCAGGGGATGGAGACCCAGTACTTC. Full variable domain (rest looked up from reference TRBV5-1 and TRBJ2-5): KAGVTQTPRYLIKTRGQQVTLSCSPISGHRSVSWYQQTPGQGLQFLFEYFSETQRNKGNFPGRFSGRQFSNSRSEMNVSTLELGDSALYLCASSFQGMETQYFGPGTRLLVL.